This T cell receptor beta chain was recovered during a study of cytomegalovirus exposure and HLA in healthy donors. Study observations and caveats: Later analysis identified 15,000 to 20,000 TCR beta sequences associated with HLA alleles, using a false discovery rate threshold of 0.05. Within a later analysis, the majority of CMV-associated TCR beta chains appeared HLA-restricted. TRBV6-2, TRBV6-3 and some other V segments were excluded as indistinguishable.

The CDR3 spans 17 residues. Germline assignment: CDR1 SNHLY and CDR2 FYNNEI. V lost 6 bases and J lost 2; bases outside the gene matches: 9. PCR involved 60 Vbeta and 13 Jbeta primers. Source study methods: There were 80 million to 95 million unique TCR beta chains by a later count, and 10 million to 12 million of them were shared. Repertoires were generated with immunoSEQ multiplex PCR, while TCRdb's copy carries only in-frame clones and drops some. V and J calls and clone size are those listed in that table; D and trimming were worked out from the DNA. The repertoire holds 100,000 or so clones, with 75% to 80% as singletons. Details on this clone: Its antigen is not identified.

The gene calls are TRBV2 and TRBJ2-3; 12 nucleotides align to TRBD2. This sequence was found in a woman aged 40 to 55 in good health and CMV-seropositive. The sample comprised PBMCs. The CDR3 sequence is CASSFPTSGGPTDTQYF. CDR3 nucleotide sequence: TGTGCCAGCAGCTTCCCGACTAGCGGGGGCCCCACAGATACGCAGTATTTT.